This T cell receptor (beta chain) was found in a study of blood T cells in healthy people across ages (dated by TCRdb to the mid-2010s). Notes on the research overall: Template switching captured roughly one uniquely barcoded TCR beta cDNA molecule per two T cells in model experiments. The study measured age-related changes in TCR beta repertoire diversity using deep sequencing normalized with unique cDNA molecular identifiers. The donors were divided into four age groups: young (average roughly 15 years), middle-aged (almost 40), aged (about 60) and long-lived (more than 75). To avoid experimental bias, donors of different ages were distributed randomly across sequencing lanes. Two additional independent replicas of 1 million unique cDNA reads from the same blood draw were analyzed for two donors (one aged 18 to 29 and one aged 80 or older). The investigation overall reported the following: Because profiling used bulk unsorted PBMCs, naive and antigen-experienced compartments could not be compared conclusively. Compared with the aged group, the long-lived group had more naive CD4+ T cells, fewer expanded clones and increased TCR diversity, suggesting age selection. Observed TCR beta diversity per million T cells fell roughly linearly with age, and a significant reduction was already apparent by age around 44. The CMV infection status of donors was not known, potentially confounding age-related changes in expanded clonotypes. Estimates of total diversity from one million sequenced T cells were regarded as lower bounds and underestimates. Observed TCR beta diversity correlated strongly with the percentage of naive T cells measured by flow cytometry.

For CDR1 and CDR2, the germline V gene lists SGHVS and FQNEAQ. The junction shows trimming of 5 bases on V and 13 bases on J, plus 15 bases between the germline ends. From the cysteine up to the phenylalanine, the CDR3 has a length of 12 residues. The only DNA kept is the CDR3, 36 bases in frame from the first base. The roughly 39 donors, aged about 6 to 100 years, were systemically healthy Caucasian individuals from Russia. Around 9.8 milliliters of peripheral blood were collected from each donor into EDTA-treated Vacutainer tubes. Ficoll-Paque density-gradient centrifugation was used to isolate PBMCs, with at least 6.5 million per sample. Trizol reagent was used to extract total RNA from the PBMCs, yielding at least 6 micrograms per sample. Naive CD45RAhigh/CD27high T cell percentages were measured by flow cytometry on a PBMC aliquot from every donor. Libraries were prepared through 5' RACE. The instrument given in TCRdb is Illumina HiSeq 2500. A second roughly 6 to 11 cycle PCR used a sample-barcoded 5' primer and a J-beta primer mix. Each TCR beta cDNA molecule received a unique molecular identifier from a template-switch 5' adaptor carrying 12 random nucleotides. Each sample yielded at least 2.5 million CDR3-containing paired-end reads. The Mint cDNA synthesis kit, primed by a TRBC-specific oligonucleotide, was used to synthesize first-strand cDNA from all RNA. Following uracil-DNA glycosylase treatment, all cDNA underwent a first 18-cycle PCR with the universal primers M1SS and BC2_uni_R. Regarding the original processing steps: Each sample was normalized by randomly selecting 1 million high-quality reads, each carrying a distinct molecular identifier. Reads with shared molecular identifiers were discarded instead of being binned into consensus sequences. MiTCR, run with a Q25 quality threshold and the strictest error-elimination algorithm, handled CDR3 identification, clonotype clustering and error correction. A nonparametric unseen species model using Euler transformation provided a lower-bound estimate of total TCR beta diversity. The public reads were reanalyzed by TCRdb: fastp trimming at Q25, MiXCR alignment, in-frame beta chains only. Rows are combined by CDR3 protein, so each entry shows the most common genes and DNA. TCRdb's processing, not the study's, gives the V and J calls here. This sample lists about 780,000 distinct CDR3 sequences; less than 60% were detected once. The ten largest clones represent 15% to 20% of the sample.

This clonotype showed up many times. No antigen is known for it. No base quality information exists; no much larger clone differs at one position. The receptor comes from a man older than 75 in good health. Rearrangement joined TRBV7-8 to TRBJ2-1; TRBD2 is possibly the D segment (5 matching bases). Sequencing was done on a sample of blood. The CDR3 loop reads CASSQEASGQFF. In nucleotides, the sequence is TGTGCCAGCAGCCAGGAGGCCAGCGGCCAGTTCTTC.